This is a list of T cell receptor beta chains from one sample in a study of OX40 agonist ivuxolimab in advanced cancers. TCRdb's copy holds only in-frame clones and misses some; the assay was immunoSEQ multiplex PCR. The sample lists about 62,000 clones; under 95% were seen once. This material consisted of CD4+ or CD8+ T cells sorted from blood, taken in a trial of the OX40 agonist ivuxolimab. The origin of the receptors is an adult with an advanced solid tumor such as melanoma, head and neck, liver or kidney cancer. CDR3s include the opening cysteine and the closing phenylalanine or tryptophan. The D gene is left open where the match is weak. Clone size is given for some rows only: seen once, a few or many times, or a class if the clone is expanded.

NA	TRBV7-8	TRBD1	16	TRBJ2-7	CASSLRQGRAAYEQYF	TGTGCCAGCAGCTTAAGACAGGGTAGGGCCGCCTACGAGCAGTACTTC
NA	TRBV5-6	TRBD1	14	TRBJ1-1	CASSLRGTVVEAFF	TGTGCCAGCAGCTTGAGGGGGACAGTAGTTGAAGCTTTCTTT
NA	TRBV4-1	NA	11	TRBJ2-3	CASSQTSTQYF	TGCGCCAGCAGCCAGACCAGTACGCAGTATTTT
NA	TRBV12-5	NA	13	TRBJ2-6	CASVGSGANVLTF	TGTGCTAGTGTTGGATCTGGGGCCAACGTCCTGACTTTC
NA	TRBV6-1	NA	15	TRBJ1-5	CASSDRVMGNQPQHF	TGTGCCAGCAGTGACAGGGTGATGGGCAATCAGCCCCAGCATTTT
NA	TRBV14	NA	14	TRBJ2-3	CASSRGVPTDTQYF	TGTGCCAGCAGCCGGGGGGTACCCACAGATACGCAGTATTTT
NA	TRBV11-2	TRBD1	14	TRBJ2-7	CASSYRQGADEQYF	TGTGCCAGCAGCTATAGACAGGGGGCGGACGAGCAGTACTTC
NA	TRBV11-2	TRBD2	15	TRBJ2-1	CASTLGLAGFYEQFF	TGTGCCAGCACCCTGGGACTAGCTGGTTTCTATGAGCAGTTCTTC
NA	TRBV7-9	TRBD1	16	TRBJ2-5	CASSLVGTGQQETQYF	TGTGCCAGCAGCTTAGTAGGGACAGGGCAACAAGAGACCCAGTACTTC
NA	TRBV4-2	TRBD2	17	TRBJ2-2	CASSQSSGRAGTGELFF	TGTGCCAGCAGCCAAAGTAGCGGGAGGGCCGGCACCGGGGAGCTGTTTTTT
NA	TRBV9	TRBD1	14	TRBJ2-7	CASSTGTGAYEQYF	TGTGCCAGCAGCACAGGGACAGGGGCCTACGAGCAGTACTTC
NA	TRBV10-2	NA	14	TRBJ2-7	CASTDRTRGYEQYF	TGCGCCAGCACCGACAGAACTAGGGGCTACGAGCAGTACTTC
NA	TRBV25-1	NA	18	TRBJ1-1	CASSAAAATLTLGVEAFF	TGTGCCAGCAGCGCCGCGGCAGCGACGTTAACGTTGGGTGTTGAAGCTTTCTTT
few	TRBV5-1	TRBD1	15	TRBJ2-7	CASTNDRGSVYEQYF	TGCGCCAGCACCAACGACAGGGGGTCTGTTTACGAGCAGTACTTC
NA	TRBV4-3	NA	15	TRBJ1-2	CASSPWGLNNYGYTF	TGCGCCAGCAGCCCATGGGGACTAAATAACTATGGCTACACCTTC
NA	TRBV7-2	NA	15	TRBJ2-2	CASSLGPDSAGELFF	TGTGCCAGCAGCTTGGGACCAGATTCGGCCGGGGAGCTGTTTTTT
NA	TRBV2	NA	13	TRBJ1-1	CASRENTNTEAFF	TGTGCCAGCAGGGAAAATACGAACACTGAAGCTTTCTTT
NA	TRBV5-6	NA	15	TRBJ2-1	CASSQGPNPYNEQFF	TGTGCCAGCAGCCAAGGTCCAAACCCCTACAATGAGCAGTTCTTC
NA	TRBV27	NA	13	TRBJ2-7	CASSPLSSYEQYF	TGTGCCAGCAGTCCATTAAGCTCCTACGAGCAGTACTTC
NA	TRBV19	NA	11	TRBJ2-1	CASKLQGEQFF	TGTGCCAGTAAACTCCAGGGTGAGCAGTTCTTC
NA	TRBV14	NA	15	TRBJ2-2	CASSQVRLGTGELFF	TGTGCCAGCAGCCAAGTGAGGTTGGGCACCGGGGAGCTGTTTTTT
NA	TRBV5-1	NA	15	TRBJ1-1	CASSLVGPQNTEAFF	TGCGCCAGCAGCTTGGTGGGACCGCAGAACACTGAAGCTTTCTTT
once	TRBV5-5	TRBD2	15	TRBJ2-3	CASSQMGLAGDTQYF	TGTGCCAGCAGCCAGATGGGACTAGCGGGAGATACGCAGTATTTT
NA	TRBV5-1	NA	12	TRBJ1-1	CASSSYREGAFF	TGCGCCAGCAGCTCATACAGGGAGGGCGCTTTCTTT
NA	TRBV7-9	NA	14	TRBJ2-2	CASSSGDSTGELFF	TGTGCCAGCAGTTCGGGGGATTCCACCGGGGAGCTGTTTTTT
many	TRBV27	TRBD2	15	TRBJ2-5	CASSLAGGPPQTQYF	TGTGCCAGCAGTTTAGCGGGAGGGCCACCCCAGACCCAGTACTTC
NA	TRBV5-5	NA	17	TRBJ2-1	CASSVAISGNSYNEQFF	TGTGCCAGCAGCGTAGCGATTAGCGGAAACTCCTACAATGAGCAGTTCTTC
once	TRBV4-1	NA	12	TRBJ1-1	CASSQSPGGAFF	TGCGCCAGCAGCCAGAGCCCGGGCGGAGCTTTCTTT
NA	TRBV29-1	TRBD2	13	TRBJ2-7	CSVEVTSGYEQYF	TGCAGCGTTGAAGTGACTAGCGGCTACGAGCAGTACTTC
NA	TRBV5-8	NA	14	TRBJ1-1	CASSFGTENTEAFF	TGTGCCAGCAGCTTTGGGACCGAAAACACTGAAGCTTTCTTT
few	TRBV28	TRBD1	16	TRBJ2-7	CASSPVHGDRGYEQYF	TGTGCCAGCTCACCAGTCCACGGGGACAGGGGGTACGAGCAGTACTTC
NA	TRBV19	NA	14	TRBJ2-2	CASSPGVNTGELFF	TGTGCCAGTAGTCCGGGAGTAAACACCGGGGAGCTGTTTTTT
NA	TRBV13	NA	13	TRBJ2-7	CASSQAGGDEQYF	TGTGCCAGCAGCCAGGCCGGGGGCGACGAGCAGTACTTC
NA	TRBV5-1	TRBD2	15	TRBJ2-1	CASSSRGDAYNEQFF	TGCGCCAGCAGCTCGCGGGGGGACGCCTACAATGAGCAGTTCTTC
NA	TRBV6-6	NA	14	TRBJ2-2	CASSYGGAAGELFF	TGTGCCAGCAGTTACGGGGGGGCGGCCGGGGAGCTGTTTTTT
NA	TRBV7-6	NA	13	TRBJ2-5	CASSLRLGETQYF	TGTGCCAGCAGCCTACGGCTGGGTGAGACCCAGTACTTC
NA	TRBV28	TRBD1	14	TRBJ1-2	CASSFDRGLEGYTF	TGTGCCAGCAGTTTTGACAGGGGGCTCGAGGGCTACACCTTC
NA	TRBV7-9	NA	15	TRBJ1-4	CASSSPSSGNEKLFF	TGTGCCAGCAGCTCACCCTCGTCAGGGAATGAAAAACTGTTTTTT
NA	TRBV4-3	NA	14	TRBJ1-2	CASSQGDRFNGYTF	TGCGCCAGCAGCCAAGGGGACCGATTTAATGGCTACACCTTC
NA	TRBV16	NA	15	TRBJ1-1	CASSPRTHLIAEAFF	TGTGCCAGCAGCCCCCGGACCCATTTAATCGCTGAAGCTTTCTTT
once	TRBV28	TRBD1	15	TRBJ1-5	CASSIDRGAGQPQHF	TGTGCCAGCAGTATCGACAGGGGAGCGGGTCAGCCCCAGCATTTT
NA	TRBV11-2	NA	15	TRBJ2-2	CASGPRFQLTGELFF	TGTGCCAGCGGGCCTCGTTTTCAGCTCACCGGGGAGCTGTTTTTT
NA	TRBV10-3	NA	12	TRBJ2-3	CAISSGTDTQYF	TGTGCCATCAGTAGCGGGACAGATACGCAGTATTTT
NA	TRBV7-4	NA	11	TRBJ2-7	CASSLTYEQYF	TGTGCCAGCAGCCTAACCTACGAGCAGTACTTC
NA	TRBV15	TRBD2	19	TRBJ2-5	CATSRDVAAGAGLEETQYF	TGTGCCACCAGCAGAGATGTCGCAGCGGGAGCGGGGTTGGAGGAGACCCAGTACTTC
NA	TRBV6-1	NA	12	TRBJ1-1	CASSGMAEEAFF	TGTGCCAGCAGTGGGATGGCGGAAGAAGCTTTCTTT
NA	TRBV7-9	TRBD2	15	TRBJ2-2	CASSFMREKAGELFF	TGTGCCAGCAGCTTTATGCGGGAGAAGGCCGGGGAGCTGTTTTTT
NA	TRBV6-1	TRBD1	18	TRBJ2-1	CASSETRDSSNSRNEQFF	TGTGCCAGCAGTGAGACCCGGGACAGCTCTAATTCACGTAATGAGCAGTTCTTC
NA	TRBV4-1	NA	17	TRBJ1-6	CASSQDKGSSYNSPLHF	TGCGCCAGCAGCCAAGATAAGGGTAGCTCCTATAATTCACCCCTCCACTTT